The present entry profiles one T cell receptor (beta chain) with its context. The CDR3 is 16 amino acids. Trimming pared 0 bases from V and 2 bases from J, leaving 11 bases between. Per germline, CDR1 SGDLS and CDR2 YYNGEE. These data originate in a study of tumor-infiltrating lymphocytes in oesophageal squamous cell carcinoma. Using its own MiXCR run on the PCR reads, TCRdb lists one record per CDR3 protein. The sample contains about 20,000 distinct CDR3 sequences, 35% to 50% of which appear only once. This sequence originates from a male donor with esophageal squamous cell carcinoma. The chain is built from TRBV9 and TRBJ2-2; a weak D match, TRBD1 (5 bases). Sequencing used normal esophageal tissue next to the tumor. As DNA, the CDR3 is TGTGCCAGCAGCGTAGGGATGGGGCCCAACACCGGGGAGCTGTTTTTT. This sequence encodes CASSVGMGPNTGELFF.